This T cell receptor beta chain was retrieved from a study of sequential checkpoint blockade in melanoma. Across the study: Arm A got nivolumab then ipilimumab; arm B the reverse, 1:1.

Sequenced by immunoSEQ multiplex PCR; TCRdb stores in-frame clones only, minus some. The sample records around 30,000 clones, 65% to 90% being singletons. The treatment is: randomized to nivolumab then ipilimumab (arm A) or the reverse (arm B). Patients had received no earlier DNA-damaging chemotherapy. The V end lost 7 bases, the J end lost 6 bases, and 13 bases lay between the germline ends. The CDR3 is 13 amino acids. CDR1 and CDR2 from the germline V gene are LNHDA and SQIVND (reference sequence). Source: CD8+ T cells sorted from blood (inferred from file names), taken from a patient given nivolumab and ipilimumab in sequence. The V gene is TRBV19, the J gene TRBJ1-5, with TRBD1 as a possible D gene (5 bases). This TCR came from a human donor with melanoma. The CDR3 DNA follows: TGTGCCAGTACCCCCGGGGGAATTCAGCCCCAGCATTTT. This codes for CASTPGGIQPQHF. The whole variable domain, filled in from reference TRBV19 and TRBJ1-5, reads DGGITQSPKYLFRKEGQNVTLSCEQNLNHDAMYWYRQDPGQGLRLIYYSQIVNDFQKGDIAEGYSVSREKKESFPLTVTSAQKNPTAFYLCASTPGGIQPQHFGDGTRLSIL.